These 3 T cell receptor beta chains share one sample of origin, sequenced in a study of blood T cell repertoires in COVID-19. Repertoires were generated with immunoSEQ multiplex PCR, while TCRdb's copy carries only in-frame clones and drops some. Here the sample spans approximately 180,000 clones, approximately 79% being singletons. Sequenced sample: peripheral blood. These receptors came from a woman in her 70s with acute or convalescent COVID-19.

This clone has only one observation. V is TRBV18 and J is TRBJ2-1; a possible D gene is TRBD2 (5 bases). V was clipped by 3 bases and J by 4 bases, with 19 bases between them. The CDR3 is 17 amino acids. Germline assignment: CDR1 KGHSH and CDR2 LQKENI. The CDR3 coding sequence is TGTGCCAGCTCACCGTCGGTCGCTAGCAACTGGTACAATGAGCAGTTCTTC. Protein: CASSPSVASNWYNEQFF.

This rearrangement joins TRBV9 to TRBJ1-5; D might be TRBD1 (6 bases). Per germline, CDR1 SGDLS and CDR2 YYNGEE. The CDR3 loop spans 15 amino acids. V gave up 5 bases and J gave up 4 bases, with 16 bases separating them. The CDR3 sequence is CASSRDGTKNQPQHF. DNA of the CDR3: TGTGCCAGCAGTCGAGACGGGACAAAGAATCAGCCCCAGCATTTT.

This chain connects TRBV3-1 (or the pseudogene TRBV3-2) to TRBJ2-7; TRBD2 aligns across 9 bases. The ends lost 5 bases at V and 6 bases at J; junction bases unmatched: 14. The CDR3 is 16 amino acids. Per germline, CDR1 LGHDT and CDR2 YNNKEL (reference sequence). DNA for the CDR3: TGTGCCAGCAGCGCAATGGGGGGACTAGCCCTGGCCGAGCAGTACTTC. Translating it yields CASSAMGGLALAEQYF.